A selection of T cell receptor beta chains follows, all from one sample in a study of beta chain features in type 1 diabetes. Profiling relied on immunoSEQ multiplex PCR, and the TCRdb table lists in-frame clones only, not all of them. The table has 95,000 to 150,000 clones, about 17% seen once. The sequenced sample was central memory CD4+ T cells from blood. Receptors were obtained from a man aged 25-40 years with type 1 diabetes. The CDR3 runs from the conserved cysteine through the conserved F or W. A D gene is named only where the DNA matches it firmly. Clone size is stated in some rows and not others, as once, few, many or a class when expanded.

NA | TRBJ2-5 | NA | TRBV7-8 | CASHNPRSGETQYF | TGTGCCAGCCATAACCCGAGGAGCGGGGAGACCCAGTACTTC
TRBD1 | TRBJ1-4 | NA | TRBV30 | CAWSGKGAKGEKLFF | TGTGCCTGGAGTGGCAAGGGGGCGAAGGGTGAAAAACTGTTTTTT
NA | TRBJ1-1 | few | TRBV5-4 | CASSPGVRDVAFMNTEAFF | TGTGCCAGCAGCCCCGGCGTCCGGGACGTAGCTTTTATGAACACTGAAGCTTTCTTT
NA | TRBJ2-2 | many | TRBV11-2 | CASSPLIVVVNTGELFF | TGTGCCAGCAGCCCTCTCATAGTAGTCGTTAACACCGGGGAGCTGTTTTTT
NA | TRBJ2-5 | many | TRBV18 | CASSRGQEETQYF | TGTGCCAGCTCCCGCGGGCAGGAGGAGACCCAGTACTTC
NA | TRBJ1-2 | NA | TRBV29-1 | CSVAVAPYGYTF | TGCAGCGTTGCTGTCGCTCCCTATGGCTACACCTTC
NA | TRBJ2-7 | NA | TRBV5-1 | CASTSGTASYEQYF | TGCGCCAGCACCTCCGGGACGGCCTCCTACGAGCAGTACTTC
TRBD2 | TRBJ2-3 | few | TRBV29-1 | CSVELAGGDTQYF | TGCAGCGTTGAACTAGCGGGGGGAGATACGCAGTATTTT
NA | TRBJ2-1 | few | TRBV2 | CASSEARKYEQFF | TGTGCCAGCAGTGAAGCGCGTAAATATGAGCAGTTCTTC
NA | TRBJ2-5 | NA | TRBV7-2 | CASSTGTKETQYF | TGTGCCAGCAGCACCGGGACCAAAGAGACCCAGTACTTC
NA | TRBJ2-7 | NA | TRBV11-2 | CASSNAGEQYF | TGTGCCAGCAGCAATGCGGGAGAGCAGTACTTC
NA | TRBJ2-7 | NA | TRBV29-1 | CSVTGQYLYEQYF | TGCAGCGTGACCGGACAGTACCTCTACGAGCAGTACTTC
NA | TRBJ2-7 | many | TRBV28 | CASIKGGQGYEQYF | TGTGCCAGCATCAAAGGAGGCCAGGGCTACGAGCAGTACTTC
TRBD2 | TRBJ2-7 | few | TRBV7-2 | CASSLYSSGGDYEQYF | TGTGCCAGCAGCTTATACTCTAGCGGCGGAGATTACGAGCAGTACTTC
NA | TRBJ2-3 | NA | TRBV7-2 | CASSPLRRSTDTQYF | TGTGCCAGCAGCCCCCTAAGAAGGTCCACAGATACGCAGTATTTT
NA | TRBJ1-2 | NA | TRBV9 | CASSETDRSGYTF | TGTGCCAGCAGCGAGACCGACAGATCAGGCTACACCTTC
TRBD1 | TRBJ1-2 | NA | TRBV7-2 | CASSLDRTGGNYGYTF | TGTGCCAGCAGCTTGGACAGGACAGGGGGGAACTATGGCTACACCTTC
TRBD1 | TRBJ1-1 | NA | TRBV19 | CASSWPGGTEAFF | TGTGCCAGTAGTTGGCCAGGGGGCACTGAAGCTTTCTTT
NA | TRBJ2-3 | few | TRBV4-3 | CASSPGTLPITDTQYF | TGCGCCAGCAGCCCTGGGACTTTACCCATCACAGATACGCAGTATTTT
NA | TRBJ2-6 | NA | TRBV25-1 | CASSEWTGAQGANVLTF | TGTGCCAGCAGTGAATGGACGGGGGCGCAGGGGGCCAACGTCCTGACTTTC
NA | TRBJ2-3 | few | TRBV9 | CASSVESGYSTDTQYF | TGTGCCAGCAGCGTAGAATCAGGGTACTCCACAGATACGCAGTATTTT
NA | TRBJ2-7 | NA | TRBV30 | CAWSVISGRRDEQYF | TGTGCCTGGAGTGTAATCTCAGGGAGAAGGGACGAGCAGTACTTC
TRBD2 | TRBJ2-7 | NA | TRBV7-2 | CASSIRTSGEPPYEQYF | TGTGCCAGCAGCATCCGGACTAGCGGGGAACCTCCCTACGAGCAGTACTTC
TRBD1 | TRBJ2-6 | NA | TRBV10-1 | CASSDYRGLGANVLTF | TGCGCCAGCAGTGACTACAGGGGGCTAGGGGCCAACGTCCTGACTTTC
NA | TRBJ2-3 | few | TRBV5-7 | CASSGGDTQYF | TGTGCCAGCAGCGGAGGGGATACGCAGTATTTT
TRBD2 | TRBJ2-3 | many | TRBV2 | CASSAGLAGGTDTQYF | TGTGCCAGCAGCGCGGGACTAGCGGGGGGCACAGATACGCAGTATTTT
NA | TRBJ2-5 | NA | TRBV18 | CASSPSSDSQETQYF | TGTGCCAGCTCACCCTCTTCGGATTCTCAAGAGACCCAGTACTTC
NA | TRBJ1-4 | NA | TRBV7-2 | CASSLRQGGEKLFF | TGTGCCAGCAGCTTACGTCAGGGCGGTGAAAAACTGTTTTTT
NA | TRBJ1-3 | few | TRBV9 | CASSVGTERNTIYF | TGTGCCAGCAGCGTCGGGACGGAAAGAAACACCATATATTTT
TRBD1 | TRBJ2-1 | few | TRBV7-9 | CASSDDRDEQFF | TGTGCCAGCAGCGACGACAGGGATGAGCAGTTCTTC
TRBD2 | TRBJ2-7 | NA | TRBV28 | CASSLPSAGGPYEQYF | TGTGCCAGCAGTTTACCCTCCGCGGGGGGGCCGTACGAGCAGTACTTC
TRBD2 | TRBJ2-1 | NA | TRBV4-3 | CASSPSGGASYNEQFF | TGCGCCAGCAGCCCTAGCGGGGGGGCTTCCTACAATGAGCAGTTCTTC